A selection of T cell receptor beta chains follows, all from one sample in a study of CD8+ T cells in alopecia areata. Produced via immunoSEQ multiplex PCR; TCRdb's table is partial and in-frame only. The data contain about 290,000 clones, over 45% of them seen just once; the ten biggest clones take up under 2%. This sample comprised CD4+ T cells sorted from blood, obtained at week 24, from a patient treated with tofacitinib. The receptors come from a human donor with alopecia areata. The CDR3 runs from the conserved cysteine through the conserved F or W. The order of the fields is D gene, J gene, clone size, V gene, CDR3 DNA, CDR3 protein. A D gene is named only where the DNA matches it firmly. Size tells how often a clone was seen (once, few, many) or the class of an expanded clone, and some rows leave it out.

TRBD1	TRBJ2-3	.	TRBV5-1	TGCGCCAGCAGGCCCATTCGGACAGGGCCTTCGGATACGCAGTATTTT	CASRPIRTGPSDTQYF
TRBD1	TRBJ1-1	.	TRBV30	TGTGCCTGGAGGCCCAGGGGGCGTTTTGAAGCTTTCTTT	CAWRPRGRFEAFF
.	TRBJ2-3	.	TRBV29-1	TGCAGCGCACCACACTATAATACGCAGTATTTT	CSAPHYNTQYF
.	TRBJ1-2	.	TRBV6-5	TGTGCCAGCAGTGACTCCCTCTATGGCTACACCTTC	CASSDSLYGYTF
.	TRBJ2-2	.	TRBV7-9	TGTGCCAGCAGCTTAACGGGACTTTCCACCGCGGAGCTGTTTTTT	CASSLTGLSTAELFF
.	TRBJ2-7	.	TRBV6-5	TGTGCCAGCAGTTACTCCGGAGGGGGCGGCTACGAGCAGTACTTC	CASSYSGGGGYEQYF
.	TRBJ1-2	.	TRBV2	TGTGCCAGCTCGGGCGGCCTCTATGGCTACACCTTC	CASSGGLYGYTF
.	TRBJ2-7	.	TRBV7-9	TGTGCCAGCAGCGGGGGGACCTACGAGCAGTACTTC	CASSGGTYEQYF
.	TRBJ2-2	.	TRBV6-4	TGTGCCAGCAGCCTGAGAAGGGACGGGGAGCTGTTTTTT	CASSLRRDGELFF
.	TRBJ2-6	once	TRBV2	TGTGCCAGCAGTGGGGACGGGACACCGAGGAGCTCTGGGGCCAACGTCCTGACTTTC	CASSGDGTPRSSGANVLTF
TRBD2	TRBJ2-5	few	TRBV7-9	TGTGCCAGCAGCCTACCTGTAGCGGGGGGGCAGGAGACCCAGTACTTC	CASSLPVAGGQETQYF
TRBD2	TRBJ2-5	.	TRBV9	TGTGCCAGCAGCGTAGTGGCCAGCGGGGGGGCCCGGCAGGAGACCCAGTACTTC	CASSVVASGGARQETQYF
TRBD1	TRBJ2-2	.	TRBV30	TGTGCCTGGAGTAAAGGACAGGGGCTACACACCGGGGAGCTGTTTTTT	CAWSKGQGLHTGELFF
.	TRBJ1-3	.	TRBV9	TGTGCCAGCAGCATGCCTCGTGGCTCTGGAAACACCATATATTTT	CASSMPRGSGNTIYF
TRBD1	TRBJ2-1	.	TRBV10-3	TGTGCCATACAACCGGGACAGGGGACAAATGAGCAGTTCTTC	CAIQPGQGTNEQFF
TRBD2	TRBJ2-5	.	TRBV4-2	TGTGCCAGCAGCCCACGCGGGTCAGCGGGGGGGCCGGGGACCCAGTACTTC	CASSPRGSAGGPGTQYF
.	TRBJ1-1	few	TRBV7-8	TGTGCCAGCAGCCGCACACGGAACACTGAAGCTTTCTTT	CASSRTRNTEAFF
.	TRBJ2-7	.	TRBV6-5	TGTGCCAGCAGTTCCGGACATTTTCCCTACGAGCAGTACTTC	CASSSGHFPYEQYF
.	TRBJ1-1	.	TRBV30	TGTGCCTGGGGTAGACAGACGAACACTGAAGCTTTCTTT	CAWGRQTNTEAFF
TRBD1	TRBJ1-2	few	TRBV29-1	TGCAGCGTTGGGGAAGGGGGCGGCTCCGAGGGTCTAGACTATGGCTACACCTTC	CSVGEGGGSEGLDYGYTF
TRBD2	TRBJ2-7	.	TRBV29-1	TGCAGCGTTGGCTTAGCGGGGGGGACCTACGAGCAGTACTTC	CSVGLAGGTYEQYF
.	TRBJ2-4	.	TRBV6-1	TGTGCCAGCAAAATCAACATTCAGTACTTC	CASKINIQYF
.	TRBJ1-2	.	TRBV29-1	TGCAGCGGCGCTGTGGGGGATGGCTACACCTTC	CSGAVGDGYTF
.	TRBJ2-1	.	TRBV2	TGTGCCAGCACCTCCGAACTAGGAAATGAGCAGTTCTTC	CASTSELGNEQFF
TRBD1	TRBJ1-2	.	TRBV9	TGTGCCAGCAGCGTAGATTCAGGGGGCCGGGTTGGCTACACCTTC	CASSVDSGGRVGYTF
.	TRBJ2-6	.	TRBV19	TGTGCCAGTAGTATAGCAGGAGTCCCCGGGGCTGGGGCCAACGTCCTGACTTTC	CASSIAGVPGAGANVLTF
TRBD2	TRBJ2-7	.	TRBV18	TGTGCCAGCTCGTCGACTAGCGGGGGGGAGTGGCAGTACTTC	CASSSTSGGEWQYF
.	TRBJ1-6	.	TRBV30	TGTGCCTGGAGTGTACGGGCGGAAAATTCACCCCTCCACTTT	CAWSVRAENSPLHF
.	TRBJ2-7	.	TRBV11-2	TGTGCCAGCAGCTACCCTAGCAGCCGGGACACCACCTACGAGCAGTACTTC	CASSYPSSRDTTYEQYF
TRBD2	TRBJ2-5	.	TRBV7-2	TGTGCCAGCAGCTTAGCCGCCCTAGCGGGGGCCCAGTACTTC	CASSLAALAGAQYF
TRBD1	TRBJ1-2	.	TRBV29-1	TGCAGCGCAGCTCCGGGACAGGGAAACTATGGCTACACCTTC	CSAAPGQGNYGYTF
TRBD1	TRBJ1-1	.	TRBV23-1	TGCGCCAGCAGCCCGAAAAGGGGGCCTGAAGCTTTCTTT	CASSPKRGPEAFF
TRBD1	TRBJ2-7	.	TRBV30	TGTGCCTGGAATCAGGGACAGGGTTACGAGCAGTACTTC	CAWNQGQGYEQYF
.	TRBJ1-2	.	TRBV19	TGTGCCAGTAAAGAAGACTATGGCTACACCTTC	CASKEDYGYTF
.	TRBJ1-4	many	TRBV2	TGTGCCAGCAGTGCAGGGGCAACTAATGAAAAACTGTTTTTT	CASSAGATNEKLFF
.	TRBJ2-3	.	TRBV30	TGTGCCTGGAGAGGGGACGCGACAGATACGCAGTATTTT	CAWRGDATDTQYF
.	TRBJ1-6	.	TRBV11-2	TGTGCCAGCAGCTTAGCACAGCCAGATTCACCCCTCCACTTT	CASSLAQPDSPLHF
.	TRBJ1-2	.	TRBV6-1	TGTGCCGGTACCCCGGGGAAGGGGGGCTACACCTTC	CAGTPGKGGYTF
TRBD2	TRBJ2-1	few	TRBV27	TGTGCCAGCAGTTTGGGGACTAGAGACAATGAGCAGTTCTTC	CASSLGTRDNEQFF
.	TRBJ2-3	.	TRBV9	TGTGCCAGCAGCGTAAGCGGCAGGCAATACACAGATACGCAGTATTTT	CASSVSGRQYTDTQYF
.	TRBJ2-1	.	TRBV5-6	TGTGCCAGCAGCGCACAGGGATACAATGAGCAGTTCTTC	CASSAQGYNEQFF